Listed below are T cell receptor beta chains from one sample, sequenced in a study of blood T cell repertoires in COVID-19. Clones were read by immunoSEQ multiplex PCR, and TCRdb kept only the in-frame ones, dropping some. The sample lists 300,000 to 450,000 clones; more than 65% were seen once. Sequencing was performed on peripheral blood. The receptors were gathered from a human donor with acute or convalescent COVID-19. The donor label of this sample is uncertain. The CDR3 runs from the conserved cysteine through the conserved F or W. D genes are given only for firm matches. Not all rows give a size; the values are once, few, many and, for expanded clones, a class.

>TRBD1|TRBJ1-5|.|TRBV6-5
CASTSDRGHNQPQHF
TGTGCCAGCACCTCGGACAGGGGCCACAATCAGCCCCAGCATTTT
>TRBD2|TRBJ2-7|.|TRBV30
CAWSSLAGDEQYF
TGTGCCTGGAGTTCCCTAGCGGGGGACGAGCAGTACTTC
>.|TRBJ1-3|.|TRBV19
CASSRTDSGNTIYF
TGTGCCAGTAGTAGGACTGACTCTGGAAACACCATATATTTT
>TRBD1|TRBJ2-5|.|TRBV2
CASSLGGKQTQYF
TGTGCCAGTTCGCTAGGGGGCAAACAGACCCAGTACTTC
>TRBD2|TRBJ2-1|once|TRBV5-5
CASASEWAGGYNEQFF
TGTGCCAGCGCCTCTGAATGGGCGGGAGGGTACAATGAGCAGTTCTTC
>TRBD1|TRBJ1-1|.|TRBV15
CATSSHGQGTNTEAFF
TGTGCCACCAGCAGCCACGGACAGGGAACGAACACTGAAGCTTTCTTT
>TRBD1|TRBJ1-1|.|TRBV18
CASSPPGQGYTEAFF
TGTGCCAGCTCACCTCCGGGACAGGGGTACACTGAAGCTTTCTTT
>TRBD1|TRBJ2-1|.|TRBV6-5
CASSLQGASYNEQFF
TGTGCCAGCAGCCTACAGGGGGCCTCCTACAATGAGCAGTTCTTC
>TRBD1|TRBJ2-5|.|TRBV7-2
CASSQGQGGETQYF
TGTGCCAGCAGCCAGGGACAGGGAGGAGAGACCCAGTACTTC
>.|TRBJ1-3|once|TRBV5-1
CASSLGQGPIYF
TGCGCCAGCAGCTTGGGGCAGGGCCCCATATATTTT
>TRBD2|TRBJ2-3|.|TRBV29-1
CSVELVAGVTDTQYF
TGCAGCGTTGAATTAGTAGCGGGAGTAACAGATACGCAGTATTTT
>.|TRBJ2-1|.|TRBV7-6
CASSLARGRWNEQFF
TGTGCCAGCAGCTTAGCCAGGGGAAGGTGGAATGAGCAGTTCTTC
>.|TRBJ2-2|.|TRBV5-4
CASSLAGAWNTGELFF
TGTGCCAGCAGCTTGGCTGGGGCCTGGAACACCGGGGAGCTGTTTTTT
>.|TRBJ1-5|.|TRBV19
CASSTQGSNQPQHF
TGTGCCAGTAGTACACAGGGTAGCAATCAGCCCCAGCATTTT
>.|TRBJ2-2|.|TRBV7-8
CASSRLLETGELFF
TGTGCCAGCAGCCGGCTACTAGAGACCGGGGAGCTGTTTTTT
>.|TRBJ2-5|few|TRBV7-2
CASSYAGLGETQYF
TGTGCCAGCAGCTACGCGGGGTTGGGAGAGACCCAGTACTTC
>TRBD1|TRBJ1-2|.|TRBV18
CASSPPGGTGVAYGYTF
TGTGCCAGCTCACCACCGGGAGGGACAGGGGTCGCCTATGGCTACACCTTC
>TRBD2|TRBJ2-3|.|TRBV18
CASSPKGLAGGTDTQYF
TGTGCCAGCTCACCAAAGGGACTAGCGGGAGGCACAGATACGCAGTATTTT
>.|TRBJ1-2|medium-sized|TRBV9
CASSAGDLYGYTF
TGTGCCAGCAGCGCAGGGGACCTCTATGGCTACACCTTC
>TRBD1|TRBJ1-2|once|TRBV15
CATSKGQGADYGYTF
TGTGCCACCAGCAAAGGACAGGGGGCTGACTATGGCTACACCTTC
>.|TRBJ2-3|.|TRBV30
CAWSGFTSRDTQYF
TGTGCCTGGAGTGGGTTCACCTCCCGGGATACGCAGTATTTT
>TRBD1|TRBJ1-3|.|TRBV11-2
CASSLTTGGRSGNTIYF
TGTGCCAGCAGCTTAACGACAGGGGGGCGATCGGGAAACACCATATATTTT
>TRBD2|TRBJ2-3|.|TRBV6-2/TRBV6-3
CASSYPTSGTDTQYF
TGTGCCAGCAGTTACCCGACTAGCGGGACAGATACGCAGTATTTT
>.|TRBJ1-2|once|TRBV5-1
CASSQTVNYGYTF
TGCGCCAGCAGCCAGACAGTTAACTATGGCTACACCTTC
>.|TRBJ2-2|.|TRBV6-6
CATTGNTGELFF
TGTGCCACAACAGGGAACACCGGGGAGCTGTTTTTT
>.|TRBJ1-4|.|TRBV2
CASRLTGTTNEKLFF
TGTGCCAGCAGACTTACAGGGACAACTAATGAAAAACTGTTTTTT
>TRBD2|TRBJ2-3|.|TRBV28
CASRTGTSATDTQYF
TGTGCCAGCAGGACCGGGACTAGCGCCACAGATACGCAGTATTTT
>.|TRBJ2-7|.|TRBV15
CATSRYGVSSYEQYF
TGTGCCACCAGCAGATACGGGGTGAGCTCCTACGAGCAGTACTTC
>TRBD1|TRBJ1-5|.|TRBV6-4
CASRQGAGQPQHF
TGTGCCAGCAGGCAGGGGGCTGGGCAGCCCCAGCATTTT
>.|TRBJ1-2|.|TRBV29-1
CSVARPPNYGYTF
TGCAGCGTTGCGCGTCCTCCTAACTATGGCTACACCTTC
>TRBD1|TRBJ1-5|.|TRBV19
CASNNLGGGQGYNQPQHF
TGTGCCAGTAACAATTTGGGGGGAGGACAGGGGTACAATCAGCCCCAGCATTTT
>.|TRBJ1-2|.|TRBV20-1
CSANSGLGYTF
TGCAGTGCCAACTCCGGACTGGGCTACACCTTC
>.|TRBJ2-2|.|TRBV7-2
CASSLATGYTGELFF
TGTGCCAGCAGCTTAGCGACGGGGTACACCGGGGAGCTGTTTTTT
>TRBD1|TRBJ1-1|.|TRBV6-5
CASSYRGTGGTEAFF
TGTGCCAGCAGTTACCGGGGGACAGGGGGCACTGAAGCTTTCTTT
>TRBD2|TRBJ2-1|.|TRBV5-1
CASGLAGNNEQFF
TGCGCCAGCGGACTAGCGGGAAACAATGAGCAGTTCTTC
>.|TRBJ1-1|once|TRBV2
CASSEQLNTEAFF
TGTGCCAGCAGTGAACAGTTGAACACTGAAGCTTTCTTT
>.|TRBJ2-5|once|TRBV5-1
CASSNAALGGETQYF
TGCGCCAGCAGTAATGCGGCCTTGGGGGGAGAGACCCAGTACTTC
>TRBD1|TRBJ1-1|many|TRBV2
CASSVSGGRAFF
TGTGCCAGCAGTGTTTCAGGGGGGAGGGCTTTCTTT
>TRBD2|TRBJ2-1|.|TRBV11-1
CASSPQRGGYNEQFF
TGTGCCAGCAGCCCACAGCGGGGGGGCTACAATGAGCAGTTCTTC
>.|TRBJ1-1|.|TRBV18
CASSPTARTGNTEAFF
TGTGCCAGCTCACCAACGGCCAGAACGGGAAACACTGAAGCTTTCTTT
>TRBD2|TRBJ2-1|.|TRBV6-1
CASSAKGLAGVDEQFF
TGTGCCAGCAGTGCCAAGGGACTAGCGGGAGTTGATGAGCAGTTCTTC
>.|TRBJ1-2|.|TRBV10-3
CAIRGGDIYGYTF
TGTGCCATCAGAGGGGGGGACATCTATGGCTACACCTTC
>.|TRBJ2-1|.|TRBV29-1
CSVGGQGIFYNEQFF
TGCAGCGTTGGGGGGCAGGGAATATTCTACAATGAGCAGTTCTTC
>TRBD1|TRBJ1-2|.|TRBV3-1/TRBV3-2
CASSQPGQGVKNYGYTF
TGTGCCAGCAGCCAGCCGGGACAGGGGGTCAAAAACTATGGCTACACCTTC
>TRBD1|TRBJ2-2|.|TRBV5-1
CASSKQGERWSNTGELFF
TGCGCCAGCAGCAAACAGGGGGAGCGATGGTCGAACACCGGGGAGCTGTTTTTT